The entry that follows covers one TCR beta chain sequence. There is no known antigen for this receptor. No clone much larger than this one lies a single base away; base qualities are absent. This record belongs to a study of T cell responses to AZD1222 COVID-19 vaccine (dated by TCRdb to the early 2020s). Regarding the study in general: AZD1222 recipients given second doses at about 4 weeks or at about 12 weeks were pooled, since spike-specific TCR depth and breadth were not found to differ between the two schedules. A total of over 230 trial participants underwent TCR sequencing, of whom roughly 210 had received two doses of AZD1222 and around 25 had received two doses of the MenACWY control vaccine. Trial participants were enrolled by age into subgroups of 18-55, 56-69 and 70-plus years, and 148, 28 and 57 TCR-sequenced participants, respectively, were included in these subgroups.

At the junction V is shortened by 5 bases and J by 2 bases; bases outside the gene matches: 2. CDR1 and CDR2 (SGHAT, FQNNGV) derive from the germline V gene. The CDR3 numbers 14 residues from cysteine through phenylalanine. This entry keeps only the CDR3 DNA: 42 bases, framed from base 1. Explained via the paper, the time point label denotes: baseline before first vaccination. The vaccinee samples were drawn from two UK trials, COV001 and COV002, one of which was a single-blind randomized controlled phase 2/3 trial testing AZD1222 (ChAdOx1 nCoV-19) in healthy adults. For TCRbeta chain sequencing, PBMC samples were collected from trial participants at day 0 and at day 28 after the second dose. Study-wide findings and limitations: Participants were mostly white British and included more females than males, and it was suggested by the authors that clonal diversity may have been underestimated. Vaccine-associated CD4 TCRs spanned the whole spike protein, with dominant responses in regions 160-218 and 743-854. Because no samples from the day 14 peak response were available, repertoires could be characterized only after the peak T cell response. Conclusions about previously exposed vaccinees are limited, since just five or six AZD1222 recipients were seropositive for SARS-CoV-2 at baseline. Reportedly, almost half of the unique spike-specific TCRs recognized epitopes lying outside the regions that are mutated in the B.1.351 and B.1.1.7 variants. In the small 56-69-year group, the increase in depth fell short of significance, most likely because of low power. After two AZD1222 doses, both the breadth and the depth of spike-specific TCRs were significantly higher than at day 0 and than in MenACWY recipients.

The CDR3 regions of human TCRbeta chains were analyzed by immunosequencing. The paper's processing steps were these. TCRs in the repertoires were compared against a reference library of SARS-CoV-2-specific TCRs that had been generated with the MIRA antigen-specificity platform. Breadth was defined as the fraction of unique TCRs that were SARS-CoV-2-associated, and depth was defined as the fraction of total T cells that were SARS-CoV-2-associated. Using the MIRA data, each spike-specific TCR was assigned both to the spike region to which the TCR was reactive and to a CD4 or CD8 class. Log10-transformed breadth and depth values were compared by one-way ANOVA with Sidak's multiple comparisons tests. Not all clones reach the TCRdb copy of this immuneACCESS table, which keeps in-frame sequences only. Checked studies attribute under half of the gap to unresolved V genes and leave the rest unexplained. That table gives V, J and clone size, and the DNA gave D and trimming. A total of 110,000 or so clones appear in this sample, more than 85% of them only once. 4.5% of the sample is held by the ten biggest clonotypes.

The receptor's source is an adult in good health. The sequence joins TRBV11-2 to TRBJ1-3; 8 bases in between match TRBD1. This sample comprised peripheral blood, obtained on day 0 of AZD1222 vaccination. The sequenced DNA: TGTGCCAGCAGCCGGACAGGGACTGGAAACACCATATATTTT. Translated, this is CASSRTGTGNTIYF. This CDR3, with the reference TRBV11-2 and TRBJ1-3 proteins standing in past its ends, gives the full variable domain EAGVAQSPRYKIIEKRQSVAFWCNPISGHATLYWYQQILGQGPKLLIQFQNNGVVDDSQLPKDRFSAERLKGVDSTLKIQPAKLEDSAVYLCASSRTGTGNTIYFGEGSWLTVV.